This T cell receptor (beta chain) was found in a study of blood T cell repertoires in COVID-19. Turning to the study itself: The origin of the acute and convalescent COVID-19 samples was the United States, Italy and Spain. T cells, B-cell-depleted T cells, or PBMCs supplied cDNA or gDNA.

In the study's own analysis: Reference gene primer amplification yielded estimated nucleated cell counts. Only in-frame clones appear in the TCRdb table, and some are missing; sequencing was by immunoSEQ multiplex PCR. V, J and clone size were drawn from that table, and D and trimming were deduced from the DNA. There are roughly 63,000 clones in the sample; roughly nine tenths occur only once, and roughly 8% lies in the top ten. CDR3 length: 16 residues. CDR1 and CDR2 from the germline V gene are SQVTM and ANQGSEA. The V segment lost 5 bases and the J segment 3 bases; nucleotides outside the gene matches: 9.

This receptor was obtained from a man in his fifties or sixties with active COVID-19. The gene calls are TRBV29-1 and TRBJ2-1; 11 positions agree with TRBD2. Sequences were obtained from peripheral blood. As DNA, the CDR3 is TGCAGCGTTAGGATTCTAGCGGGGGGCCGCTACAATGAGCAGTTCTTC. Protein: CSVRILAGGRYNEQFF.